This entry lists 22 T cell receptor beta chains sequenced from one sample in a study of cytomegalovirus exposure and HLA in healthy donors. Generated by immunoSEQ multiplex PCR, the TCRdb table keeps only in-frame clones and is missing some. Here the sample spans fewer than 200,000 clones, around 85% being singletons. Material: PBMCs. The receptors here all came from a man aged 18 to 30 in good health and CMV-seropositive.

Notes on this clone: Other DNA sequences from this sample encode an identical CDR3 as well. This chain joins TRBV30 and TRBJ1-5; tentatively, D is TRBD1 (5 bases). The V gene lost 1 base and the J gene lost 4 bases, with 8 bases spanning the gap. CDR1 and CDR2 from the germline V gene are GTSNPN and SVGIG (reference sequence). CDR3 length equals 13 residues. The CDR3 loop reads CAWSGGPNQPQHF. CDR3 coding DNA: TGTGCCTGGAGTGGGGGCCCTAATCAGCCCCAGCATTTT.

The chain carries TRBV6-6 and TRBJ2-1, with 8 bases lining up with TRBD1. This CDR3 contains 14 residues. The junction had 0 bases not matched to a gene; V was cut back by 5 bases and J by 0 bases. The V gene's germline CDR1 is MNHNY and CDR2 SVGAGI (reference sequence). CDR3 nucleotides: TGTGCCAGCAGTGGGACAGGCTCCTACAATGAGCAGTTCTTC. It specifies CASSGTGSYNEQFF.

The rearrangement uses TRBV19 and TRBJ2-3; D unclear. Germline assignment: CDR1 LNHDA and CDR2 SQIVND (reference sequence). Trimming took off 4 bases at V and 2 bases at J, with 10 bases between the two ends. The CDR3 length is 14 residues. The CDR3 DNA sequence: TGTGCCAGTAGTAGCGGTTGGGTCACAGATACGCAGTATTTT. This encodes CASSSGWVTDTQYF. Filled out from reference TRBV19 and TRBJ2-3, the complete variable domain reads DGGITQSPKYLFRKEGQNVTLSCEQNLNHDAMYWYRQDPGQGLRLIYYSQIVNDFQKGDIAEGYSVSREKKESFPLTVTSAQKNPTAFYLCASSSGWVTDTQYFGPGTRLTVL.

This chain links TRBV15 with TRBJ1-2; the match to TRBD1 covers 8 bases. This CDR3 is 17 amino acids long. The germline V gene has CDR1 LNHNV and CDR2 YYDKDF (reference sequence). The V and J ends lost 4 bases and 4 bases, in that order; junction bases with no gene match: 14. The CDR3 here is CATSKRVQTGVGYGYTF. The CDR3, as DNA: TGTGCCACCAGCAAGCGCGTACAGACAGGGGTGGGCTATGGCTACACCTTC.

The chain has TRBV28 and TRBJ2-7; 10 nucleotides agree with TRBD1. CDR1 and CDR2 from the germline V gene are MDHEN and SYDVKM. This CDR3 is 14 amino acids long. Trimming removed 7 bases from V and 6 bases from J; junction bases left unmatched: 9. The CDR3 loop reads CASTTPGTGVEQYF. The CDR3 DNA reads as TGTGCCAGCACAACCCCCGGGACAGGGGTCGAGCAGTACTTC.

This clone was detected once. The CDR3 nucleotides read TGTGCCAGCAGTCAAGGGGCAGGGATGAACACCGGGGAGCTGTTTTTT. Amino acid sequence: CASSQGAGMNTGELFF. V gene TRBV27 combines with J gene TRBJ2-2, with a possible D match to TRBD1 (5 bases). The CDR3 has 16 residues. Trimming shortened V by 5 bases and J by 1 base, and 14 bases separated the two germline ends. From germline, CDR1 is MNHEY and CDR2 SMNVEV (reference sequence).

The chain uses TRBV6-6 and TRBJ1-4; D ambiguous. Germline values: CDR1 MNHNY, CDR2 SVGAGI (reference sequence). The CDR3 runs to 12 residues. V was cut by 5 bases and J by 4 bases, with 5 bases left in between. The CDR3 sequence: CASSELNEKLFF. The CDR3 DNA reads TGTGCCAGCAGTGAGCTTAATGAAAAACTGTTTTTT.

V and J are TRBV5-1 and TRBJ2-2, with 8 bases fitting TRBD1. Germline loops: CDR1 SGHRS, CDR2 YFSETQ. There are 14 residues in the CDR3. V lost 3 bases, J lost 5 bases, and 3 bases stayed unmatched. The CDR3 DNA reads as TGCGCCAGCAGCTCCAGGGGGCGGACCGGGGAGCTGTTTTTT. Its translation: CASSSRGRTGELFF. Full variable domain (missing parts from reference TRBV5-1 and TRBJ2-2): KAGVTQTPRYLIKTRGQQVTLSCSPISGHRSVSWYQQTPGQGLQFLFEYFSETQRNKGNFPGRFSGRQFSNSRSEMNVSTLELGDSALYLCASSSRGRTGELFFGEGSRLTVL.

This chain connects TRBV6-5 to TRBJ1-5, with 9 bases fitting TRBD1. The ends lost 6 bases at V and 1 base at J; junction bases unmatched: 4. Germline V gene data show CDR1 as MNHEY and CDR2 as SVGAGI. The CDR3 is made up of 15 amino acids. This CDR3 reads CASRPDRGSNQPQHF. In DNA form, the CDR3 reads TGTGCCAGCAGACCCGACAGGGGGAGCAATCAGCCCCAGCATTTT.

V is TRBV19 and J is TRBJ1-5; 8 bases fit TRBD1. J gave up 7 bases and V 3 bases, and 11 bases lay outside the gene matches. This CDR3 is 16 amino acids long. Germline lookup yields CDR1 LNHDA and CDR2 SQIVND (reference sequence). CDR3 bases: TGTGCCAGTAGTATGCCCGGGACAGGACTAAAACAGCCCCAGCATTTT. Translating gives CASSMPGTGLKQPQHF.

The chain recombines TRBV7-3 with TRBJ2-2, with D possibly being TRBD1 (6 bases). The germline V gene has CDR1 SGHTA and CDR2 FQGTGA. The CDR3 totals 18 residues. Trimming pared 1 base from V and 1 base from J, leaving 16 bases between. This CDR3 is CASSLKPPGHVNTGELFF. CDR3 nucleotides: TGTGCCAGCAGCTTAAAGCCCCCGGGACACGTGAACACCGGGGAGCTGTTTTTT.

The chain links TRBV6-1 to TRBJ2-7; 8 bases map to TRBD1. The CDR3 runs to 15 residues. CDR1 is MNHNS, CDR2 SASEGT, per germline. V lost 6 bases and J lost 2; bases outside the gene matches: 9. CDR3 bases: TGTGCCAGCAGATTTAAGAGACAGGGGACCTACGAGCAGTACTTC. It is translated as CASRFKRQGTYEQYF.

The count of this clone is one. The chain couples TRBV28 to TRBJ2-3; D is ambiguous. Germline V gene sequence: CDR1 MDHEN, CDR2 SYDVKM. The V and J ends lost 10 bases and 6 bases respectively, with 8 bases between them. This CDR3 contains 10 residues. The CDR3 reads CATVGDTQYF. The CDR3 DNA reads TGTGCCACCGTCGGGGATACGCAGTATTTT.

V is TRBV7-9 and J is TRBJ2-7; tentatively, D is TRBD1 (5 bases). With 5 bases removed from V and 3 bases from J, the gap between germline ends came to 11 bases. Germline lookup yields CDR1 SEHNR and CDR2 FQNEAQ (reference sequence). This CDR3 contains 13 residues. The CDR3 DNA reads TGTGCCAGCAGCCCCCTCGACAGCTACGAGCAGTACTTC. The encoded protein is CASSPLDSYEQYF.

The V call is TRBV7-9, the J call TRBJ2-5; TRBD2 matches 7 bases. V lost 6 bases and J lost 2; bases outside the gene matches: 9. The CDR3 is 15 residues long. Germline V gene data show CDR1 as SEHNR and CDR2 as FQNEAQ (reference sequence). CDR3: CASSSPGLLQETQYF. The CDR3 DNA reads as TGTGCCAGCAGTAGTCCGGGACTACTACAAGAGACCCAGTACTTC.

This sequence joins TRBV2 and TRBJ2-7; no definite D call. Germline V gene sequence: CDR1 SNHLY, CDR2 FYNNEI. The CDR3 extends over 11 amino acids. Trimming took 5 bases from V and 0 from J, leaving 2 bases between them. This chain's CDR3 is CASSYSYEQYF. CDR3 coding DNA: TGTGCCAGCAGTTACTCCTACGAGCAGTACTTC. The variable domain in full, with the rest retrieved from reference TRBV2 and TRBJ2-7, is EPEVTQTPSHQVTQMGQEVILRCVPISNHLYFYWYRQILGQKVEFLVSFYNNEISEKSEIFDDQFSVERPDGSNFTLKIRSTKLEDSAMYFCASSYSYEQYFGPGTRLTVT.

The CDR3 spells CASSYTLAGEFNEQFF. DNA of the CDR3: TGTGCCAGCAGTTACACCCTAGCGGGAGAGTTCAATGAGCAGTTCTTC. The genes are TRBV6-5 and TRBJ2-1; the match to TRBD2 covers 10 bases. V was clipped by 2 bases and J by 6 bases; unmatched bases: 7. Germline V gene lookup returns CDR1 MNHEY and CDR2 SVGAGI. The CDR3 length is 16 residues.

The table lists this clone with a few counts. The J gene is TRBJ2-5, the V gene TRBV28; 9 bases are shared with TRBD2. The V segment lost 3 bases and the J segment 5 bases; nucleotides outside the gene matches: 10. The CDR3 length is 16 residues. Germline assignment: CDR1 MDHEN and CDR2 SYDVKM. The CDR3 sequence: CASSLGLAGVYETQYF. Here the CDR3 DNA reads TGTGCCAGCAGTTTGGGGTTAGCGGGAGTCTATGAGACCCAGTACTTC. The entire variable domain, with the rest obtained from reference TRBV28 and TRBJ2-5, is as follows: DVKVTQSSRYLVKRTGEKVFLECVQDMDHENMFWYRQDPGLGLRLIYFSYDVKMKEKGDIPEGYSVSREKKERFSLILESASTNQTSMYLCASSLGLAGVYETQYFGPGTRLLVL.

The chain couples TRBV28 to TRBJ1-5; weak D call: TRBD1 (5 bases). Germline CDR1 and CDR2: MDHEN and SYDVKM. The CDR3 is made up of 10 amino acids. Trimming removed 11 bases from V and 8 bases from J, with 10 bases in between. The CDR3 region is CACGGEPQHF. The CDR3 nucleotides are TGTGCCTGCGGGGGGGAGCCCCAGCATTTT.

The chain uses TRBV28 and TRBJ1-1; 7 bases line up with TRBD1. The CDR3 is 15 residues long. Germline values: CDR1 MDHEN, CDR2 SYDVKM. The J segment lost 0 bases and the V segment lost 10 bases, leaving 11 bases of the junction unmatched. The CDR3: CATILRGQMNTEAFF. The CDR3 coding sequence is TGTGCCACCATACTAAGGGGACAGATGAACACTGAAGCTTTCTTT.

The chain recombines TRBV7-6 with TRBJ2-3, with D maybe TRBD2 (6 bases). Trimming left V 3 bases short and J 0 bases short, with 13 bases between. The CDR3 runs 16 residues. CDR1 SGHVS and CDR2 FNYEAQ come from the germline V gene. In nucleotides, the CDR3 is TGTGCCAGCAGCTTGGGCGGCGGGATGAGCACAGATACGCAGTATTTT. Encoded protein: CASSLGGGMSTDTQYF.

This sequence joins TRBV5-4 and TRBJ2-5, with 13 bases fitting TRBD2. Germline values: CDR1 SGHNT, CDR2 YYREEE (reference sequence). CDR3 size: 16 residues. The V and J ends lost 6 bases and 1 base, in that order; junction bases with no gene match: 6. The CDR3 loop reads CASTPGTSGVQETQYF. In DNA, the CDR3 is TGTGCCAGCACTCCCGGGACTAGCGGGGTCCAAGAGACCCAGTACTTC.